The clone carrying this T cell receptor beta chain was observed at least ten times. Its specificity is not known. The CDR3 is cut off 3 residues early in the read; its end comes from the germline J gene. Profiling relied on immunoSEQ multiplex PCR, and the TCRdb table lists in-frame clones only, not all of them. This sample comprises about 8,000 clones, none seen once only. The data stem from a study of T cell clonality in common variable immunodeficiency. Study results and caveats: Fewer deletions and N-nucleotide insertions were reportedly seen in common variable immunodeficiency TCR beta sequences. T cell subpopulation sequencing would be needed to explain CVID clonality.

The CDR3 length is 15 residues. Germline V gives CDR1 SEHNR, CDR2 FQNEAQ (reference sequence). V was shortened by 4 bases and J by 0 bases, with 10 bases between the two germline ends. V is TRBV7-9 and J is TRBJ1-3, with D possibly TRBD1 on 5 matching bases. The clonotype originates from a human donor with common variable immunodeficiency. The specimen sequenced was peripheral blood mononuclear cells. CDR3 DNA (partial): TGTGCCAGCAGCTACGAGGGGAGCTCTGGAAACACC. Translating it yields CASSYEGSSGNT. Given in full, the CDR3 is CASSYEGSSGNTIYF.